These 20 T cell receptor beta chains were all obtained from the same sample, sequenced in a study of early stage breast cancer tumors. Produced via immunoSEQ multiplex PCR; TCRdb's table is partial and in-frame only. The sample consists of more than 65,000 clones, 65% to 85% of them appearing once. The sequencing sample was made of blood. The receptors shown here come from a person aged 35-50 years with breast cancer.

The V gene is TRBV6-5, the J gene TRBJ1-2, with TRBD1 identical over 8 bases. From germline, CDR1 is MNHEY and CDR2 SVGAGI. V gave up 6 bases and J gave up 4 bases; unmatched junction bases: 7. The CDR3 is 14 residues long. CDR3 residues: CASRPDRGSYGYTF. The CDR3 coding sequence is TGTGCCAGCAGACCCGACAGGGGTAGCTATGGCTACACCTTC.

The chain recombines TRBV5-5 with TRBJ2-1, with 12 bases fitting TRBD2. In germline, CDR1 is SGHKS, CDR2 YYEKEE (reference sequence). V shed 5 bases, J shed 8 bases, and the junction held 11 bases outside the gene matches. CDR3 length equals 16 residues. CDR3 sequence reads: CASSLNPSGRAHEQFF. CDR3 DNA: TGTGCCAGCAGTCTTAACCCTAGCGGGAGGGCCCATGAGCAGTTCTTC. The full variable domain, with the rest looked up from reference TRBV5-5 and TRBJ2-1, is DAGVTQSPTHLIKTRGQQVTLRCSPISGHKSVSWYQQVLGQGPQFIFQYYEKEERGRGNFPDRFSARQFPNYSSELNVNALLLGDSALYLCASSLNPSGRAHEQFFGPGTRLTVL.

In this sample, this clone turned up a few times. The rearrangement links TRBV7-8 to TRBJ2-3; D not resolved. V lost 1 base and J lost 2, with 10 bases in between. CDR1 is SGHVS, CDR2 FQNEAQ, per germline. The CDR3 loop spans 15 amino acids. CDR3 nucleotide sequence: TGTGCCAGCAGCTTAGTAGTCTCCTACACAGATACGCAGTATTTT. Amino acid sequence: CASSLVVSYTDTQYF.

The CDR3 nucleotides are TGTGCCAGCAAGGAGGGACAGGCCACCTACGAGCAGTACTTC. Its translation: CASKEGQATYEQYF. The genes are TRBV6-1 and TRBJ2-7; TRBD1 aligns across 8 bases. This CDR3 spans 14 amino acids. V dropped 7 bases and J dropped 2; count of bases not matched to a gene: 7. Germline values: CDR1 MNHNS, CDR2 SASEGT.

This chain joins TRBV9 and TRBJ2-7; a weak D match, TRBD2 (6 bases). Deletions cut 4 bases from V and 5 bases from J, with 19 bases between. Germline assignment: CDR1 SGDLS and CDR2 YYNGEE. The length of the CDR3 is 15 residues. The CDR3 DNA reads TGTGCCAGCAGCCCCCCGAGGCCGCGGGACGACGAGCAGTACTTC. It codes for CASSPPRPRDDEQYF.

The genes are TRBV27 and TRBJ2-1; 7 bases are a match to TRBD1. J gave up 3 bases and V 11 bases, and 7 bases lay outside the gene matches. This CDR3 region has 13 residues. Germline CDR1 reads MNHEY; CDR2 reads SMNVEV (reference sequence). The CDR3 protein is CAGLGQLYNEQFF. The DNA for the CDR3 is TGTGCCGGTTTGGGACAGCTCTACAATGAGCAGTTCTTC.

This clone was detected only a few times. The sample has other DNA sequences that encode this CDR3 too. The CDR3 DNA reads as TGTGCCAGCTCACCAGGAGGTTCATACAATGAGCAGTTCTTC. It specifies CASSPGGSYNEQFF. The chain has TRBV18 and TRBJ2-1; perhaps TRBD2 as D (5 bases). Germline assignment: CDR1 KGHSH and CDR2 LQKENI. This CDR3 spans 14 amino acids. V dropped 2 bases and J dropped 4 bases, with 9 bases sitting between them.

The chain employs TRBV28 and TRBJ2-7; possible D gene TRBD1, 7 bases. The germline gives CDR1 MDHEN, CDR2 SYDVKM. CDR3 length: 15 residues. V was clipped by 4 bases and J by 4 bases, with 17 bases between them. CDR3 nucleotide sequence: TGTGCCAGCAGTTCGACAGGGCGGGACCTTTACGAGCAGTACTTC. Translated: CASSSTGRDLYEQYF.

This clone was counted a few times. The V call is TRBV9, the J call TRBJ1-4; 9 nucleotides align to TRBD1. The CDR3 is 14 residues long. The V and J ends lost 3 bases and 6 bases, in that order; junction bases with no gene match: 3. The germline V gene encodes CDR1 SGDLS and CDR2 YYNGEE. The CDR3 loop is CASSARQGDEKLFF. In DNA, the CDR3 is TGTGCCAGCAGCGCCAGACAGGGGGATGAAAAACTGTTTTTT. The whole variable domain, remainder taken from reference TRBV9 and TRBJ1-4, is DSGVTQTPKHLITATGQRVTLRCSPRSGDLSVYWYQQSLDQGLQFLIQYYNGEERAKGNILERFSAQQFPDLHSELNLSSLELGDSALYFCASSARQGDEKLFFGSGTQLSVL.

This clone came up once. V is TRBV18 and J is TRBJ2-1; the D gene is possibly TRBD1 (5 bases). V shed 3 bases and J shed 5 bases, with 11 bases lying between them. CDR1 and CDR2 (germline): KGHSH, LQKENI. CDR3 length equals 14 residues. The CDR3 DNA reads TGTGCCAGCTCACCTGGACGGACAAACAATGAGCAGTTCTTC. Translating gives CASSPGRTNNEQFF.

The chain couples TRBV19 to TRBJ2-7, with no clear D. Looked up from germline, CDR1 is LNHDA and CDR2 is SQIVND (reference sequence). This CDR3 has 13 residues. V lost 3 bases and J 6 bases, leaving 12 bases between the germline ends. The CDR3 bases are TGTGCCAGTAGTATTACGAGTTCCGGCGAGCAGTACTTC. Translating gives CASSITSSGEQYF.

This clone came up a few times. The chain joins TRBV2 to TRBJ1-2, with TRBD1 matching 7 bases. V trimming: 6 bases; J trimming: 2 bases; junction bases outside the gene matches: 6. Germline-derived CDR1 and CDR2 are SNHLY and FYNNEI. This CDR3 comprises 14 residues. For the CDR3, the DNA is TGTGCCAGCAGCGCGCCGGGACAGAACTATGGCTACACCTTC. Its translation: CASSAPGQNYGYTF.

The chain is built from TRBV5-1 and TRBJ2-7; TRBD1 matches 9 bases. J gave up 7 bases and V 3 bases, and 8 bases lay outside the gene matches. This CDR3 spans 14 amino acids. Germline lookup yields CDR1 SGHRS and CDR2 YFSETQ. The CDR3 is CASSSGTGYVEQYF. The CDR3 DNA sequence: TGCGCCAGCAGCTCCGGGACAGGGTATGTGGAGCAGTACTTC.

The chain couples TRBV11-2 to TRBJ2-7; D possibly corresponds to TRBD1 (5 bases). The CDR3 contains 16 residues. Germline V gene data show CDR1 as SGHAT and CDR2 as FQNNGV. V lost 1 base and J 2 bases, leaving 15 bases between the germline ends. The CDR3 nucleotides read TGTGCCAGCAGCTTAGCCCCGACAGCGCCAGCCTACGAGCAGTACTTC. Residues: CASSLAPTAPAYEQYF.

This clone has only a few counts. The gene calls are TRBV18 and TRBJ2-1; 8 positions match TRBD2. This CDR3 is 17 amino acids long. Germline trimming cut 2 bases from V and 0 bases from J; bases unmatched to any gene: 6. From germline, CDR1 is KGHSH and CDR2 LQKENI. CDR3 region: CASSPVGLAGSYNEQFF. The CDR3 bases are TGTGCCAGCTCACCAGTTGGGCTAGCGGGCTCCTACAATGAGCAGTTCTTC.

CDR3: CASGRGSYNEQFF. In nucleotides, the CDR3 is TGTGCCAGCGGAAGGGGTTCCTACAATGAGCAGTTCTTC. The rearrangement joins TRBV6-5 to TRBJ2-1, with D maybe TRBD1 (5 bases). The V end lost 8 bases, the J end lost 1 base, and 9 bases lay between the germline ends. Looked up from germline, CDR1 is MNHEY and CDR2 is SVGAGI. CDR3 length: 13 residues.

The rearrangement joins TRBV4-2 to TRBJ1-5, with D perhaps matching TRBD1 (6 bases). The V and J ends lost 3 bases and 7 bases respectively, with 16 bases between them. The CDR3 extends over 15 amino acids. Germline CDR1 is LGHNA and CDR2 is YNFKEQ. The DNA for the CDR3 is TGTGCCAGCAGCCAGGGACATAGGGTGAGCCAGCCCCAGCATTTT. Translated, it gives CASSQGHRVSQPQHF.

The chain uses TRBV9 and TRBJ1-2; D may be TRBD1 (6 bases). V dropped 2 bases and J dropped 5 bases, with 16 bases sitting between them. The CDR3 totals 15 residues. Germline V gene data show CDR1 as SGDLS and CDR2 as YYNGEE. The CDR3 here is CASSVGLQGNYGYTF. In nucleotides, the CDR3 is TGTGCCAGCAGCGTCGGACTACAGGGAAATTATGGCTACACCTTC. The full variable domain, rest sourced from reference TRBV9 and TRBJ1-2, is DSGVTQTPKHLITATGQRVTLRCSPRSGDLSVYWYQQSLDQGLQFLIQYYNGEERAKGNILERFSAQQFPDLHSELNLSSLELGDSALYFCASSVGLQGNYGYTFGSGTRLTVV.

The chain uses TRBV28 and TRBJ2-1, with 8 bases matching TRBD2. Per the germline V gene, CDR1 is MDHEN and CDR2 is SYDVKM. This CDR3 is built from 13 residues. V dropped 6 bases and J dropped 8; count of bases not matched to a gene: 6. This CDR3 reads CASSSSAGDEQFF. In DNA, the CDR3 is TGTGCCAGCAGCTCCTCAGCGGGAGATGAGCAGTTCTTC.

This chain joins TRBV2 and TRBJ1-3, with 7 bases matching TRBD1. The germline V gene encodes CDR1 SNHLY and CDR2 FYNNEI. The junction had 12 bases not matched to a gene; V was cut back by 6 bases and J by 4 bases. This CDR3 has 16 amino acids. CDR3 sequence (DNA): TGTGCCAGCAGATACAGGGGTGTTGCACCAGGAAACACCATATATTTT. This encodes CASRYRGVAPGNTIYF.